A single sample gave rise to the 23 T cell receptor beta chains below, sequenced in a study of T cell changes during pregnancy in multiple sclerosis. Only in-frame clones appear in the TCRdb table, and some are missing; sequencing was by immunoSEQ multiplex PCR. Of around 40,000 clones detected, around 92% appear once; the ten largest clones hold about 8.5%. This specimen consisted of CD8+ T cells from peripheral blood mononuclear cells, obtained in the third trimester of pregnancy. These receptors came from a female donor with multiple sclerosis, enrolled in a pregnancy study.

CDR3 nucleotide sequence: TGTGCCAGCAGCTCGCAGGGTTACGAGCAGTACTTC. It translates to CASSSQGYEQYF. The chain combines TRBV5-6 with TRBJ2-7; tentative D call: TRBD1 (5 bases). V was shortened by 3 bases and J by 4 bases, with 8 bases between the two germline ends. The CDR3 is made up of 12 amino acids. From germline, CDR1 is SGHDT and CDR2 YYEEEE. The whole variable domain, filled in from reference TRBV5-6 and TRBJ2-7, reads DAGVTQSPTHLIKTRGQQVTLRCSPKSGHDTVSWYQQALGQGPQFIFQYYEEEERQRGNFPDRFSGHQFPNYSSELNVNALLLGDSALYLCASSSQGYEQYFGPGTRLTVT.

This chain links TRBV9 with TRBJ2-1, with 9 bases fitting TRBD2. The ends lost 4 bases at V and 10 bases at J; junction bases unmatched: 12. The germline gives CDR1 SGDLS, CDR2 YYNGEE. This CDR3 comprises 15 residues. The CDR3 DNA follows: TGTGCCAGCAGCTCCCTAGCGGGGCTCCTCGGGGAGCAGTTCTTC. Protein sequence: CASSSLAGLLGEQFF.

The chain has TRBV25-1 and TRBJ2-2; D not certain. This CDR3 region has 12 residues. Trimming left V 1 base short and J 5 bases short, with 2 bases between. Germline CDR1 is MGHDK and CDR2 is SYGVNS. CDR3 residues: CASSELTGELFF. In DNA, the CDR3 is TGTGCCAGCAGTGAATTAACCGGGGAGCTGTTTTTT. Drawing the rest from reference TRBV25-1 and TRBJ2-2, the complete variable domain is EADIYQTPRYLVIGTGKKITLECSQTMGHDKMYWYQQDPGMELHLIHYSYGVNSTEKGDLSSESTVSRIRTEHFPLTLESARPSHTSQYLCASSELTGELFFGEGSRLTVL.

V usage is TRBV5-4 and J usage is TRBJ2-1; possibly TRBD1 for D (5 bases). The CDR3 covers 15 residues. From germline, CDR1 is SGHNT and CDR2 YYREEE (reference sequence). V was trimmed by 0 bases and J by 0 bases, leaving 7 bases between them. CDR3 amino acids: CASSLDRSSYNEQFF. CDR3 DNA sequence: TGTGCCAGCAGCTTGGACAGGAGCTCCTACAATGAGCAGTTCTTC.

The table lists this clone with a few counts. The chain has TRBV27 and TRBJ2-7, with 9 positions matching TRBD1. CDR1 MNHEY and CDR2 SMNVEV come from the germline V gene (reference sequence). The CDR3 is 14 amino acids. The V gene end was trimmed by 5 bases and the J gene end by 3 bases; junction bases not matched to a gene: 5. For the CDR3, the DNA is TGTGCCAGCAGTCCACAGGGGGCCGGCTACGAGCAGTACTTC. Residues: CASSPQGAGYEQYF.

The rearrangement joins TRBV27 to TRBJ1-1; unclear D gene. The CDR3 totals 13 residues. Germline lookup yields CDR1 MNHEY and CDR2 SMNVEV (reference sequence). Trimming cost V 3 bases and J 3 bases, with 8 bases left between them. The CDR3 sequence is CASSLSGYTEAFF. In DNA form, the CDR3 reads TGTGCCAGCAGTTTGTCAGGTTACACTGAAGCTTTCTTT.

This clone was seen a handful of times. A read error may produce the germline difference seen at one junction end. This chain links TRBV7-7 with TRBJ2-2, with TRBD2 as a possible D gene (5 bases). Germline CDR1 reads SSHAT; CDR2 reads FNYEAQ (reference sequence). The CDR3 loop spans 17 amino acids. The CDR3 sequence is CASSPQASEGIEGELFF. CDR3 in DNA: TGTGCTAGCAGCCCGCAGGCCTCCGAGGGTATTGAAGGGGAGCTGTTTTTT. The full variable domain, with the rest looked up from reference TRBV7-7 and TRBJ2-2, is GAGVSQSPRYKVTKRGQDVTLRCDPISSHATLYWYQQALGQGPEFLTYFNYEAQPDKSGLPSDRFSAERPEGSISTLTIQRTEQRDSAMYRCASSPQASEGIEGELFFGEGSRLTVL.

V is TRBV7-8 and J is TRBJ2-3; TRBD2 might be the D (6 bases). The V end was cut by 1 base, the J end by 5 bases, with 16 bases between. CDR1 and CDR2 from the germline V gene are SGHVS and FQNEAQ. The CDR3 length is 16 residues. CDR3 DNA sequence: TGTGCCAGCAGCTTAGAGACCGCGGGGTCGGTAGATACGCAGTATTTT. Translating gives CASSLETAGSVDTQYF.

The chain couples TRBV7-9 to TRBJ2-7, with 11 bases matching TRBD1. Germline loops: CDR1 SEHNR, CDR2 FQNEAQ (reference sequence). Trimming at V came to 2 bases and at J to 2 bases, leaving 8 bases not matched to a gene. The CDR3 sequence is 17 residues long. This CDR3 reads CASSLLRTGGRTYEQYF. The CDR3 bases are TGTGCCAGCAGCTTACTTCGGACAGGGGGCAGGACCTACGAGCAGTACTTC.

The chain has TRBV7-8 and TRBJ2-7; D possibly corresponds to TRBD1 (6 bases). Deletions cut 2 bases from V and 2 bases from J, with 7 bases between. This CDR3 contains 13 residues. Germline V gives CDR1 SGHVS, CDR2 FQNEAQ. Here the CDR3 reads CASSLRGTYEQYF. CDR3 DNA sequence: TGTGCCAGCAGCTTAAGGGGGACCTACGAGCAGTACTTC.

V is TRBV7-9 and J is TRBJ2-7; 9 bases are shared with TRBD2. CDR3 size: 16 residues. Germline CDR1 reads SEHNR; CDR2 reads FQNEAQ (reference sequence). V was pared by 6 bases and J by 2 bases, with 11 bases of the junction left unmatched. CDR3 loop: CASRPISGGTPYEQYF. The DNA of the CDR3 is TGTGCCAGCAGGCCAATCAGCGGGGGGACACCCTACGAGCAGTACTTC.

This rearrangement joins TRBV14 to TRBJ2-7; TRBD2 is a possible D gene (7 bases). This CDR3 is 15 amino acids long. Between the trimmed V and J ends, which lost 1 base and 0 bases, there was a span of 10 bases. CDR1 and CDR2 from the germline V gene are SGHDN and FVKESK. The CDR3 bases are TGTGCCAGCAGCCAAGGGGGGGGGCCCTCCTACGAGCAGTACTTC. Protein sequence: CASSQGGGPSYEQYF.

The chain joins TRBV21-1 to TRBJ2-2; the table names TRBD1, a call not compared with the DNA. TRBV21-1 is an annotated pseudogene. The length of the CDR3 is 15 residues. The CDR3 spells CASSKSPRMIGELFF. CDR3 nucleotides: TGTGCCAGCAGCAAATCCCCCAGGATGATCGGGGAGCTGTTTTTT.

This clone was detected only a few times. The rearrangement joins TRBV29-1 to TRBJ2-5, with 14 nucleotides matching TRBD2. Germline trimming cut 3 bases from V and 4 bases from J; bases unmatched to any gene: 1. The CDR3 extends over 14 amino acids. Looked up from germline, CDR1 is SQVTM and CDR2 is ANQGSEA. In DNA form, the CDR3 reads TGCAGCGTTGATGGACTAGCGGGGGGAGAGACCCAGTACTTC. Translation gives CSVDGLAGGETQYF.

This sequence joins TRBV7-8 and TRBJ2-1; 7 bases align to TRBD1. The V gene's germline CDR1 is SGHVS and CDR2 FQNEAQ. This CDR3 region has 16 residues. The J segment lost 0 bases and the V segment lost 2 bases, leaving 4 bases of the junction unmatched. This chain's CDR3 is CASSLTDRSSYNEQFF. CDR3 DNA sequence: TGTGCCAGCAGCTTAACGGACAGGAGCTCCTACAATGAGCAGTTCTTC. Full variable domain (outside the CDR3, taken from reference TRBV7-8 and TRBJ2-1): GAGVSQSPRYKVAKRGQDVALRCDPISGHVSLFWYQQALGQGPEFLTYFQNEAQLDKSGLPSDRFFAERPEGSVSTLKIQRTQQEDSAVYLCASSLTDRSSYNEQFFGPGTRLTVL.

V usage is TRBV4-1 and J usage is TRBJ1-4; 10 positions match TRBD1. Germline values: CDR1 MGHRA, CDR2 YSYEKL. CDR3 length: 17 residues. V shed 3 bases and J 4 bases; nucleotides not matched to a gene: 8. CDR3 residues: CASSQTGGQGLNEKLFF. DNA of the CDR3: TGCGCCAGCAGCCAGACCGGGGGACAGGGGCTTAATGAAAAACTGTTTTTT.

V is TRBV13 and J is TRBJ1-2; tentatively, D is TRBD1 (5 bases). This CDR3 is 14 amino acids long. Trimming shortened V by 9 bases and J by 2 bases, and 16 bases separated the two germline ends. Germline CDR1 and CDR2: PRHDT and FYEKMQ (reference sequence). The CDR3 sequence is CASWPGGGNYGYTF. CDR3 nucleotides: TGTGCCAGTTGGCCTGGGGGGGGAAACTATGGCTACACCTTC.

This chain joins TRBV9 and TRBJ2-3; tentatively, D is TRBD1 (6 bases). The V gene's germline CDR1 is SGDLS and CDR2 YYNGEE. Trimming took 0 bases from V and 7 from J, leaving 18 bases between them. The CDR3 contains 16 residues. CDR3 amino acids: CASSVEGGPIPNTQYF. The CDR3 region has the DNA TGTGCCAGCAGCGTAGAAGGGGGACCGATTCCGAATACGCAGTATTTT.

This chain links TRBV27 with TRBJ2-2, with D possibly being TRBD2 (6 bases). CDR3 length: 19 residues. Trimming took off 3 bases at V and 3 bases at J, with 23 bases between the two ends. Germline CDR1 and CDR2: MNHEY and SMNVEV (reference sequence). CDR3 in amino acids: CASSLGIYSGLQDTGELFF. In DNA, the CDR3 is TGTGCCAGCAGTTTGGGCATCTATTCGGGACTCCAGGACACCGGGGAGCTGTTTTTT.

In its sample, this clone was seen once. The V gene is TRBV1, the J gene TRBJ2-2; the table's D call TRBD2 went unverified against the DNA. TRBV1 is labeled a pseudogene. The CDR3 is 16 residues long. This CDR3 is CTSPLLCGQYTGELFF. CDR3 nucleotide sequence: TGCACCAGCCCCCTGCTTTGCGGGCAATACACCGGGGAGCTGTTTTTT.

This chain links TRBV9 with TRBJ1-2; D call uncertain. The CDR3 spans 11 residues. The V end lost 0 bases, the J end lost 7 bases, and 4 bases lay between the germline ends. The germline V gene encodes CDR1 SGDLS and CDR2 YYNGEE. CDR3 in amino acids: CASSVAGGYTF. In DNA form, the CDR3 reads TGTGCCAGCAGCGTAGCGGGTGGCTACACCTTC.

The chain carries TRBV27 and TRBJ1-2, with a weak D call TRBD1 (5 bases). The CDR3 has 15 residues. The V end lost 3 bases, the J end lost 2 bases, and 13 bases lay between the germline ends. CDR1 and CDR2 (germline): MNHEY, SMNVEV (reference sequence). CDR3 coding DNA: TGTGCCAGCAGTTTTATTTACGACAGCAACTATGGCTACACCTTC. It specifies CASSFIYDSNYGYTF.

The chain's CDR3 is CASSATSGGQETQYF. Here the CDR3 DNA reads TGTGCCAGCAGTGCGACTAGCGGGGGCCAAGAGACCCAGTACTTC. This rearrangement joins TRBV6-4 to TRBJ2-5; TRBD2 matches at 12 bases. V gave up 4 bases and J gave up 1 base; unmatched junction bases: 1. CDR3 length equals 15 residues. Germline V CDR1 and CDR2: MRHNA, SNTAGT.